A selection of T cell receptor beta chains follows, all from one sample in a study of T cell changes during pregnancy in multiple sclerosis. This table comes from immunoSEQ multiplex PCR, and its TCRdb copy is limited to in-frame clones, with some not included. The data show tens of thousands of clones, under 95% seen once. Specimen: peripheral blood, collected in the first trimester of pregnancy. All receptors derive from a female donor in good health, enrolled as a control in a pregnancy study. CDR3s include the opening cysteine and the closing phenylalanine or tryptophan. The D gene is left open where the match is weak. Rows may omit the clone size; those that give it use once, few, many or a size class.

TRBJ1-1 | . | TRBV14 | . | TGTGCCAGCAGCCAAGTGTCCGGGAACACTGAAGCTTTCTTT | CASSQVSGNTEAFF
TRBJ2-3 | TRBD2 | TRBV30 | . | TGTGCCTGGAGTAGGGGTAGCGGGGGGTCGAACACAGATACGCAGTATTTT | CAWSRGSGGSNTDTQYF
TRBJ2-2 | . | TRBV19 | . | TGTGCCAGTAGTATCGGAGATTGGGCCGGGGAGCTGTTTTTT | CASSIGDWAGELFF
TRBJ2-2 | . | TRBV18 | . | TGTGCCAGCTCACCCAGGACAGGGGAGCTGTTTTTT | CASSPRTGELFF
TRBJ2-7 | TRBD2 | TRBV7-9 | . | TGTGCCAGCAGCACACTAGCGGGGGACTACGAGCAGTACTTC | CASSTLAGDYEQYF
TRBJ2-1 | TRBD2 | TRBV10-1 | . | TGCGCCAGCCGGGGGGGGCCCTGGGATGAGCAGTTCTTC | CASRGGPWDEQFF
TRBJ1-1 | . | TRBV29-1 | . | TGCAGCGTTTCACGCCAGGGGCTTGAAGCTTTCTTT | CSVSRQGLEAFF
TRBJ2-7 | . | TRBV13 | once | TGTGCCAGCAGCTTAGGACTAGAGGTTTACGAGCAGTACTTC | CASSLGLEVYEQYF
TRBJ1-1 | . | TRBV11-3 | . | TGTGCCAGCAGCTCCTCGGGAGGGCCGAACACTGAAGCTTTCTTT | CASSSSGGPNTEAFF
TRBJ2-1 | . | TRBV30 | once | TGTGCCTGGAGTGTACGTGCAAGGGGGGAGCAGTTCTTC | CAWSVRARGEQFF
TRBJ2-5 | TRBD2 | TRBV7-2 | once | TGTGCCAGCAGCTTACCAGCGGGACTAGCCGGAGAGACCCAGTACTTC | CASSLPAGLAGETQYF
TRBJ1-1 | . | TRBV7-2 | . | TGTGCCAGCAGCACGGACAGCGACACTGAAGCTTTCTTT | CASSTDSDTEAFF
TRBJ2-7 | . | TRBV14 | . | TGTGCCAGCAGCCGAGAGCCCAGCTACGAGCAGTACTTC | CASSREPSYEQYF
TRBJ2-2 | TRBD2 | TRBV7-2 | . | TGTGCCAGCAGCTCAAAGGGACTAGCGGGAGGGAGGGAGCTGTTTTTT | CASSSKGLAGGRELFF
TRBJ2-7 | . | TRBV19 | . | TGTGCCAGTAGTCTGACTGTTAGCTCCTACGAGCAGTACTTC | CASSLTVSSYEQYF
TRBJ2-4 | . | TRBV6-5 | . | TGTGCCAGCAGACAGGGTGATCCAGCCAAAAACATTCAGTACTTC | CASRQGDPAKNIQYF
TRBJ2-2 | . | TRBV6-5 | once | TGTGCCAGCAGGCGGGAGACAGGTCCCGCCGGGGAGCTGTTTTTT | CASRRETGPAGELFF
TRBJ1-5 | TRBD1 | TRBV30 | . | TGTGCCTGGAGGGGGACAGGTGATCAGCCCCAGCATTTT | CAWRGTGDQPQHF
TRBJ2-3 | TRBD2 | TRBV7-2 | . | TGTGCCAGCAGCAAGACTAGCGGGAGAGATACGCAGTATTTT | CASSKTSGRDTQYF
TRBJ1-6 | TRBD1 | TRBV7-6 | . | TGTGCCAGCAGCTTAGTACCTCCAGGGGGTAATTCACCCCTCCACTTT | CASSLVPPGGNSPLHF